The 22 T cell receptor beta chains reported below all come from one sample, sequenced in a study of blood T cell repertoires in COVID-19. Generated by immunoSEQ multiplex PCR, the TCRdb table keeps only in-frame clones and is missing some. The table lists fewer than 250,000 clones, 88% of them singletons. Sequencing used peripheral blood. The receptor source for this set is a man aged 70-80 years with acute or convalescent COVID-19.

This clone was seen once. This chain links TRBV29-1 with TRBJ2-3, with 7 bases matching TRBD2. The V gene end was trimmed by 4 bases and the J gene end by 1 base; junction bases not matched to a gene: 2. CDR1 is SQVTM, CDR2 ANQGSEA, per germline. This CDR3 is built from 13 residues. The CDR3 nucleotides read TGCAGCGTTGGGGAGGGACGCACAGATACGCAGTATTTT. It is translated as CSVGEGRTDTQYF.

This sequence joins TRBV11-3 and TRBJ2-1; TRBD2 agrees at 7 bases. J lost 7 bases, V lost 1 base, and 7 bases had no gene match. This CDR3 has 15 amino acids. Germline values: CDR1 SGHNT, CDR2 YENEEA. CDR3 protein: CASSLGSGRLNEQFF. Here the CDR3 DNA reads TGTGCCAGCAGCTTAGGGTCCGGGAGGTTAAATGAGCAGTTCTTC.

This chain connects TRBV4-1 to TRBJ1-1; 7 bases are shared with TRBD1. The CDR3 length is 14 residues. With V trimmed by 4 bases and J by 1 base, 3 bases remained unmatched. CDR1 MGHRA and CDR2 YSYEKL come from the germline V gene. CDR3 nucleotide sequence: TGCGCCAGCAGCCGAACAGGGGCGAACACTGAAGCTTTCTTT. This gives the protein CASSRTGANTEAFF.

This sequence joins TRBV10-1 and TRBJ2-7, with 12 bases that match TRBD2. The CDR3 is 17 residues long. Unmatched junction bases numbered 12, after V lost 7 bases and J lost 2 bases. Germline lookup yields CDR1 WNHNN and CDR2 SYGVQD (reference sequence). This CDR3 reads CASTPGTSGLTTYEQYF. CDR3 nucleotides: TGCGCCAGCACCCCCGGGACTAGCGGGCTCACGACCTACGAGCAGTACTTC.

The rearrangement uses TRBV19 and TRBJ1-2; TRBD1 might be the D (6 bases). The CDR3 spans 15 residues. Germline CDR1 LNHDA, CDR2 SQIVND (reference sequence). Trimming left V 2 bases short and J 2 bases short, with 12 bases between. In DNA, the CDR3 is TGTGCCAGTAGTATACCCAGGGGACCCAACTATGGCTACACCTTC. The encoded protein is CASSIPRGPNYGYTF.

The chain combines TRBV5-1 with TRBJ2-1; tentative D call: TRBD1 (6 bases). The CDR3 contains 16 residues. Germline CDR1 is SGHRS and CDR2 is YFSETQ. V was clipped by 0 bases and J by 3 bases, with 13 bases between them. CDR3 nucleotide sequence: TGCGCCAGCAGCTTGGAGGGGGTTGGAGGCTACAATGAGCAGTTCTTC. Translating gives CASSLEGVGGYNEQFF.

The chain recombines TRBV19 with TRBJ2-5; TRBD2 agrees at 7 bases. Germline V gene sequence: CDR1 LNHDA, CDR2 SQIVND (reference sequence). V trimming: 7 bases; J trimming: 5 bases; junction bases outside the gene matches: 10. There are 14 residues in the CDR3. In nucleotides, the CDR3 is TGTGCCAGTAACGACCGGCGGGAGACGGAGACCCAGTACTTC. Its protein is CASNDRRETETQYF.

The chain carries TRBV5-8 and TRBJ1-2; TRBD1 agrees at 9 bases. Germline values: CDR1 SGHTS, CDR2 YDEGEE. Trimming took 5 bases from V and 4 from J; bases not matched to a gene: 9. CDR3 length equals 15 residues. This CDR3 reads CASRPGQGLFYGYTF. In DNA form, the CDR3 reads TGTGCCAGCAGGCCGGGACAGGGTCTTTTCTATGGCTACACCTTC.

The CDR3 bases are TGCGCCAGCACTAGGGGTAACTACAATGAGCAGTTCTTC. As protein: CASTRGNYNEQFF. The V and J genes are TRBV5-1 and TRBJ2-1; the D gene is possibly TRBD1 (5 bases). This CDR3 spans 13 amino acids. Trimming pared 6 bases from V and 3 bases from J, leaving 10 bases between. CDR1 and CDR2 from the germline V gene are SGHRS and YFSETQ.

The rearrangement links TRBV27 to TRBJ1-1, with D perhaps matching TRBD1 (5 bases). The CDR3 is made up of 13 amino acids. Germline V CDR1 and CDR2: MNHEY, SMNVEV (reference sequence). With 2 bases removed from V and 3 bases from J, the gap between germline ends came to 7 bases. CDR3 nucleotide sequence: TGTGCCAGCAGTTTAGGCAGGGACACTGAAGCTTTCTTT. It encodes CASSLGRDTEAFF.

The V call is TRBV4-3, the J call TRBJ2-7; no definite D call. Germline CDR1 reads LGHNA; CDR2 reads YSLEER. CDR3 length: 15 residues. V gave up 0 bases and J gave up 2 bases, with 11 bases separating them. CDR3: CASSQERQAPYEQYF. DNA for the CDR3: TGCGCCAGCAGCCAAGAACGGCAGGCCCCCTACGAGCAGTACTTC.

V is TRBV14 and J is TRBJ1-1; perhaps TRBD1 as D (5 bases). Germline CDR1 reads SGHDN; CDR2 reads FVKESK. This CDR3 is 19 amino acids long. The V end lost 1 base, the J end lost 0 bases, and 21 bases lay between the germline ends. The DNA for the CDR3 is TGTGCCAGCAGCCAAGGAAAAGGGGTAAGGGAGGGGATGAACACTGAAGCTTTCTTT. Translating gives CASSQGKGVREGMNTEAFF.

The V and J genes are TRBV28 and TRBJ2-3; the match to TRBD1 covers 7 bases. The trim removed 6 bases at V and 3 bases at J, leaving 9 bases unmatched. CDR1 is MDHEN and CDR2 is SYDVKM in the germline V gene. The CDR3 spans 15 residues. Written as DNA, the CDR3 is TGTGCCAGCAGCCAAACAGGGGCCGGGACAGATACGCAGTATTTT. Translated, it gives CASSQTGAGTDTQYF.

The rearrangement links TRBV7-9 to TRBJ2-7; D call uncertain. The CDR3 loop spans 15 amino acids. Trimming cost V 0 bases and J 6 bases, with 15 bases left between them. Germline CDR1 and CDR2: SEHNR and FQNEAQ (reference sequence). For the CDR3, the DNA is TGTGCCAGCAGCTTAGCGGTGGCAGGTCTGGGCGAGCAGTACTTC. Protein: CASSLAVAGLGEQYF.

The chain uses TRBV6-2 or TRBV6-3 and TRBJ2-1, with 7 positions matching TRBD2. The CDR3 totals 16 residues. Losses at the gene ends were 4 bases for V and 4 bases for J; bases not matched to a gene: 10. Germline CDR1 and CDR2: MNHEY and SVGEGT. The chain's CDR3 is CASSSYRDYPYNEQFF. In DNA form, the CDR3 reads TGTGCCAGCAGTTCCTACCGGGACTACCCTTACAATGAGCAGTTCTTC.

The chain links TRBV7-2 to TRBJ2-4; TRBD2 aligns across 9 bases. The germline gives CDR1 SGHTA, CDR2 FQGNSA. The trim removed 5 bases at V and 7 bases at J, leaving 12 bases unmatched. This CDR3 is 16 amino acids long. This CDR3 reads CASSPLGSGRPNIQYF. In DNA form, the CDR3 reads TGTGCCAGCAGCCCTCTGGGTAGCGGGAGACCTAACATTCAGTACTTC.

The chain employs TRBV28 and TRBJ2-7, with 10 bases identical to TRBD2. Unmatched junction bases numbered 15, after V lost 4 bases and J lost 3 bases. The CDR3 runs 18 residues. CDR1 is MDHEN and CDR2 is SYDVKM in the germline V gene. The CDR3 reads CASSSTALTSGKDYEQYF. CDR3 nucleotide sequence: TGTGCCAGCAGTTCAACGGCCCTTACTAGCGGGAAGGACTACGAGCAGTACTTC.

This chain joins TRBV7-2 and TRBJ2-2; D unresolved. This CDR3 has 13 amino acids. The V gene lost 2 bases and the J gene lost 6 bases, with 7 bases spanning the gap. Germline-derived CDR1 and CDR2 are SGHTA and FQGNSA. The CDR3 coding sequence is TGTGCCAGCAGCTTAACAACAGCCGGGGAGCTGTTTTTT. The encoded protein is CASSLTTAGELFF.

The rearrangement uses TRBV7-9 and TRBJ2-5; a weak D match, TRBD1 (5 bases). The CDR3 is 13 amino acids. Germline V gives CDR1 SEHNR, CDR2 FQNEAQ (reference sequence). V lost 1 base and J lost 5, with 8 bases in between. The CDR3 DNA sequence: TGTGCCAGCAGCTTAGATGGGGCCGAGACCCAGTACTTC. Translation: CASSLDGAETQYF.

This sequence joins TRBV3-1 (or the pseudogene TRBV3-2) and TRBJ2-1; 10 nucleotides align to TRBD2. CDR3 length: 17 amino acids. V lost 3 bases to trimming and J lost 3 bases; unmatched junction nucleotides: 8. Germline V CDR1 and CDR2: LGHDT, YNNKEL (reference sequence). CDR3 nucleotide sequence: TGTGCCAGCAGCCATTATCTCAGGACTAGCGGCTACAATGAGCAGTTCTTC. Translated: CASSHYLRTSGYNEQFF.

This clone was recorded only once. The J gene is TRBJ1-1, the V gene TRBV7-3; TRBD1 might be the D (6 bases). Germline V gene data show CDR1 as SGHTA and CDR2 as FQGTGA. This CDR3 has 15 amino acids. V lost 4 bases to trimming and J lost 4 bases, with 16 bases between them. CDR3 in DNA: TGTGCCAGCAGCTCTCGGGGGGACATGACCACTGAAGCTTTCTTT. It encodes CASSSRGDMTTEAFF.

This chain connects TRBV3-1 (or the pseudogene TRBV3-2) to TRBJ1-2; TRBD1 matches 8 bases. V was clipped by 2 bases and J by 8 bases; unmatched bases: 10. Germline assignment: CDR1 LGHDT and CDR2 YNNKEL (reference sequence). The CDR3 consists of 15 residues. The CDR3 nucleotides are TGTGCCAGCAGCCAATCAGGACAGGGAGTGTACGGCTACACCTTC. This sequence encodes CASSQSGQGVYGYTF.